The clone carrying this T cell receptor (beta chain) was counted a few times. The junction had 8 bases not matched to a gene; V was cut back by 3 bases and J by 1 base. Germline-derived CDR1 and CDR2 are WSHSY and SAAADI. This CDR3 contains 16 residues. Libraries were prepared by immunoSEQ multiplex PCR; TCRdb keeps only in-frame clonotypes and omits some of them. The table has 70,000 or so clones, 88% seen once. The sample is drawn from a study of blood T cell repertoires in COVID-19. The genes are TRBV10-2 and TRBJ1-1, with TRBD1 identical over 7 bases. The sample taken for sequencing was peripheral blood. The receptor was derived from a human donor in a cohort sampled during active COVID-19. The CDR3 region is CASSDWTGGRNTEAFF. CDR3 coding DNA: TGCGCCAGCAGTGATTGGACAGGCGGTAGGAACACTGAAGCTTTCTTT.